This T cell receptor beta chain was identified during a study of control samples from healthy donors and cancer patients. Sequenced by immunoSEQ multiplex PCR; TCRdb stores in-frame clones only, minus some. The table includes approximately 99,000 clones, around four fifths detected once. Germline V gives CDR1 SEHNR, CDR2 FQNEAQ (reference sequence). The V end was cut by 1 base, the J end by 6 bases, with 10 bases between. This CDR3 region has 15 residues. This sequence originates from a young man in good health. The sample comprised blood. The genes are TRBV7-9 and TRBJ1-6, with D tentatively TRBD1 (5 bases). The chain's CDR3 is CASSLEGTGNSPLHF. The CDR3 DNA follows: TGTGCCAGCAGCTTAGAAGGGACGGGTAATTCACCCCTCCACTTT. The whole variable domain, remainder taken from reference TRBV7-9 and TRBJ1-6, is DTGVSQNPRHKITKRGQNVTFRCDPISEHNRLYWYRQTLGQGPEFLTYFQNEAQLEKSRLLSDRFSAERPKGSFSTLEIQRTEQGDSAMYLCASSLEGTGNSPLHFGNGTRLTVT.